The entry that follows covers one TCR beta chain sequence. The antigen remains unidentified. The input for sorted-subset replicate PCRs was 200 ng DNA, 25,000 to 30,000 T cell genomes. Produced via immunoSEQ multiplex PCR; TCRdb's table is partial and in-frame only. There are around 1.5 million clones in the sample; 95% to 99% occur only once, and 0.45% lies in the top ten. The entry originates in a study of shared clonotypes between healthy human individuals. Regarding the study as a whole: Non-shared clonotypes showed lower generation probabilities than clonotypes common to all four donors. Sorted-subset samples were not fully sequenced, rarefaction indicated.

The CDR3 length is 14 residues. V lost 1 base to trimming and J lost 11 bases, with 15 bases between them. Looked up from germline, CDR1 is LNHDA and CDR2 is SQIVND (reference sequence). The sequence was obtained from a man in his thirties or forties in good health. The sequencing input was naive CD4+ T cells sorted from blood. The sample's subset: CD45RA+ positively selected. V usage is TRBV19 and J usage is TRBJ2-4; no clear D. DNA for the CDR3: TGTGCCAGTAGTATAGGCTACTCACTGTCCCTTCAGTACTTC. Translated: CASSIGYSLSLQYF.